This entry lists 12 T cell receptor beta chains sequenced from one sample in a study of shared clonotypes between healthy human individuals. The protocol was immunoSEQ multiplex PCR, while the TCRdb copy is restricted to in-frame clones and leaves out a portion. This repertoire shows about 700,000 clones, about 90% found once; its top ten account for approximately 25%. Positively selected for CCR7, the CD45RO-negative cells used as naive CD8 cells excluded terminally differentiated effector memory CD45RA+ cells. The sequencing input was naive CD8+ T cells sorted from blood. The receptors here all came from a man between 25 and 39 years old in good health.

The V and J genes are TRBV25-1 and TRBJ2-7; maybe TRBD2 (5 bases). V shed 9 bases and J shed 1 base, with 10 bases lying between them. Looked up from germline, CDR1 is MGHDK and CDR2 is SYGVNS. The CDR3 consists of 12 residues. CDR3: CASIGLSYEQYF. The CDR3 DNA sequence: TGTGCCAGTATTGGACTTTCCTACGAGCAGTACTTC.

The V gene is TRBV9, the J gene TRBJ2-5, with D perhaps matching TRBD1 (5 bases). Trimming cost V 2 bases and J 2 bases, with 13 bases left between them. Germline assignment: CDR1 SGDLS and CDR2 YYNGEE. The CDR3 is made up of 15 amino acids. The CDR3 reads CASSVDSIGQETQYF. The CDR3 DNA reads TGTGCCAGCAGCGTCGACAGTATAGGACAAGAGACCCAGTACTTC.

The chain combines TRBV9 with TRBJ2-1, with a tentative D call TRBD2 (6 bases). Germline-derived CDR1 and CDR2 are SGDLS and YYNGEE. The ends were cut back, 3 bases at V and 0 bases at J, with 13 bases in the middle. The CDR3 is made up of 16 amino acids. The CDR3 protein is CASSGWLGSSYNEQFF. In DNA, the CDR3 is TGTGCCAGCAGCGGATGGCTCGGGAGCTCCTACAATGAGCAGTTCTTC.

CDR3: CASSTLGSSYEQYF. The CDR3, as DNA: TGTGCCAGCTCAACCCTTGGGAGCTCCTACGAGCAGTACTTC. This chain joins TRBV18 and TRBJ2-7, with D tentatively TRBD2 (5 bases). V was pared by 5 bases and J by 0 bases, with 11 bases between. The CDR3 length is 14 residues. Germline CDR1 and CDR2: KGHSH and LQKENI.

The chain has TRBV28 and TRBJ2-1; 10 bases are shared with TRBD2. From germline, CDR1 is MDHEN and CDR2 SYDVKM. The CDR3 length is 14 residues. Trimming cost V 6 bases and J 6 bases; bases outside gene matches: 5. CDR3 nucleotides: TGTGCCAGCAGGGGGACTAGCGCCGGCAATGAGCAGTTCTTC. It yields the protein CASRGTSAGNEQFF.

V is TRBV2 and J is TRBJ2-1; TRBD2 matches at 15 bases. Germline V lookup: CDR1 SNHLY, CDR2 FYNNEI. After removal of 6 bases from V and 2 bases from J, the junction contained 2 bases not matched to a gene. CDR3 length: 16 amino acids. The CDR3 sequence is CASRRTSGRAYNEQFF. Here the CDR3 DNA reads TGTGCCAGCAGACGGACTAGCGGGAGGGCCTACAATGAGCAGTTCTTC.

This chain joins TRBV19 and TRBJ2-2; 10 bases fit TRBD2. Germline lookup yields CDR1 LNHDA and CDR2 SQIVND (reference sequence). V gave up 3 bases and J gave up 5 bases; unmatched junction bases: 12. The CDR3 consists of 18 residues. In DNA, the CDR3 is TGTGCCAGTAGTATGCCAGGCAGCGGGAGGGCCTGGACCGGGGAGCTGTTTTTT. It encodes CASSMPGSGRAWTGELFF.

The DNA for the CDR3 is TGTGCCAGCAGCTCCTCTTTAGATACGCAGTATTTT. This translates into CASSSSLDTQYF. V is TRBV7-9 and J is TRBJ2-3; no clear D gene. The CDR3 is 12 residues long. Germline CDR1 and CDR2: SEHNR and FQNEAQ (reference sequence). V lost 4 bases, J lost 5 bases, and 7 bases lay in between.

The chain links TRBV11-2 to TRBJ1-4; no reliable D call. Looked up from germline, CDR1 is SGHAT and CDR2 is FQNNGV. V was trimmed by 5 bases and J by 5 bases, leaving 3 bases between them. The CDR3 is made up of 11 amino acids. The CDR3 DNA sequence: TGTGCCAGCAGCCAGAATGAAAAACTGTTTTTT. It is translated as CASSQNEKLFF.

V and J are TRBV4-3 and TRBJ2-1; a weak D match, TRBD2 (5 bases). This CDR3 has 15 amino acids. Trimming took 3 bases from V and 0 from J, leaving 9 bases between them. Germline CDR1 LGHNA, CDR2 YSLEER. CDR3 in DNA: TGCGCCAGCAGCCATGATGGGAGCTCCTACAATGAGCAGTTCTTC. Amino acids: CASSHDGSSYNEQFF.

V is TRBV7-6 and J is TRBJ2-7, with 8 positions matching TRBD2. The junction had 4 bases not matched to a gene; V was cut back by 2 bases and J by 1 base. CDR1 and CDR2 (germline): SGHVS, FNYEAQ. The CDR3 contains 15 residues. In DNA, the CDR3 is TGTGCCAGCAGCTTATCCGCTAGCGGGTCCTACGAGCAGTACTTC. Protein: CASSLSASGSYEQYF. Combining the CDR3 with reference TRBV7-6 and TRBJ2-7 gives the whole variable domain GAGVSQSPRYKVTKRGQDVALRCDPISGHVSLYWYRQALGQGPEFLTYFNYEAQQDKSGLPNDRFSAERPEGSISTLTIQRTEQRDSAMYRCASSLSASGSYEQYFGPGTRLTVT.

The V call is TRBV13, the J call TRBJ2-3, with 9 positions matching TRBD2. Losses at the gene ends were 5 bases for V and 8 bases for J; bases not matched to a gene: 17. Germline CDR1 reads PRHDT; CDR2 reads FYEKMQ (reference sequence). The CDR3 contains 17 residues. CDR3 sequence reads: CASSPPGGASGMVTQYF. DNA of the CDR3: TGTGCCAGCAGCCCCCCGGGTGGGGCTAGCGGGATGGTTACGCAGTATTTT.